This entry concerns a single TCR beta chain. The authors' processing: The assay estimated nucleated cells by amplifying reference gene primers. Profiled with immunoSEQ multiplex PCR; TCRdb holds only in-frame clones, not every one. The DNA gave D and trimming, while V, J and clone size come from that table. The sample yields about 200,000 clones, around 80% seen once. Trimming removed 4 bases from V and 6 bases from J, with 19 bases in between. Germline values: CDR1 MGHRA, CDR2 YSYEKL. The length of the CDR3 is 15 residues. This sample was taken from a study of blood T cell repertoires in COVID-19. About the study: T cells, B-cell-depleted T cells, or PBMCs supplied cDNA or gDNA.

The origin of this receptor is a human donor in a cohort sampled during active COVID-19. The sequenced material came from peripheral blood. The chain uses TRBV4-1 and TRBJ2-7; tentatively, D is TRBD2 (8 bases). CDR3 protein: CASSPIGRGLGEQYF. The DNA for the CDR3 is TGCGCCAGCAGCCCGATCGGGAGGGGGCTTGGCGAGCAGTACTTC.